This T cell receptor beta chain originates from a study of shared clonotypes between healthy human individuals. Findings and limits, study-wide: For sorted subsets, rarefaction showed incomplete sequencing despite large depth.

The donor population consisted of healthy HIV-negative adults with no recent acute infections or vaccinations. Of note for this clone: Its antigen remains unknown.

Looked up from germline, CDR1 is SGDLS and CDR2 is YYNGEE. This CDR3 is 13 amino acids long. The V segment lost 5 bases and the J segment 5 bases; nucleotides outside the gene matches: 6. TCRdb keeps only in-frame clones here, not all; method: immunoSEQ multiplex PCR. The table has under 2,500,000 clones, roughly 95% seen once; the top ten hold about 0.13%. This clonotype originated in a man younger than 35 in good health. Sequenced material: naive CD4+ T cells sorted from blood. The subset was: CD45RA+ positively selected. The chain uses TRBV9 and TRBJ1-2; 7 positions match TRBD1. The chain's CDR3 is CASSSGTAYGYTF. CDR3 DNA: TGTGCCAGCAGTAGCGGGACAGCATATGGCTACACCTTC.